Following are 17 T cell receptor beta chains from one sample sequenced in a study of shared clonotypes between healthy human individuals. Sequencing used immunoSEQ multiplex PCR; TCRdb keeps in-frame clones, though not all of them. The sample has around 720,000 clones, 73% seen once; the top ten hold about 1.8%. The material sequenced was memory CD4+ T cells sorted from blood. Noted subset: CD45RA-negative fraction. These receptors came from a woman aged 25-40 years in good health.

Only a few counts were recorded for this clone. The gene calls are TRBV16 and TRBJ2-7; no clear D. V was shortened by 2 bases and J by 1 base, with 21 bases between the two germline ends. Per germline, CDR1 KGHSY and CDR2 FQNENV. This CDR3 is 18 amino acids long. The CDR3 region is CASSQSLGIVRNSYEQYF. CDR3 bases: TGTGCCAGCAGCCAAAGTCTAGGTATCGTCCGGAATTCCTACGAGCAGTACTTC.

For the CDR3, the DNA is TGTGCCAGCAGTGCATCTGGGCAGGTTAAGCAGTACTTC. Protein product: CASSASGQVKQYF. The chain uses TRBV28 and TRBJ2-5; no clear D gene. V was pared by 5 bases and J by 11 bases, with 18 bases between. The CDR3 length is 13 residues. Germline V gene data show CDR1 as MDHEN and CDR2 as SYDVKM.

The count of this clone is one. The V and J genes are TRBV18 and TRBJ1-2; 7 bases match TRBD1. CDR1 KGHSH and CDR2 LQKENI come from the germline V gene. The junction had 5 bases not matched to a gene; V was cut back by 4 bases and J by 3 bases. The CDR3 consists of 14 residues. CDR3 sequence (DNA): TGTGCCAGCTCACGCGGGACAGACTACTATGGCTACACCTTC. As protein: CASSRGTDYYGYTF.

The chain is built from TRBV5-1 and TRBJ2-1; 9 bases map to TRBD2. Germline CDR1 and CDR2: SGHRS and YFSETQ. The CDR3 totals 14 residues. V dropped 0 bases and J dropped 9; count of bases not matched to a gene: 4. The CDR3 DNA follows: TGCGCCAGCAGCTTGGTGCGGGAGGGCATTGAGCAGTTCTTC. Amino acids: CASSLVREGIEQFF. The full variable domain, rest sourced from reference TRBV5-1 and TRBJ2-1, is KAGVTQTPRYLIKTRGQQVTLSCSPISGHRSVSWYQQTPGQGLQFLFEYFSETQRNKGNFPGRFSGRQFSNSRSEMNVSTLELGDSALYLCASSLVREGIEQFFGPGTRLTVL.

V and J are TRBV7-2 and TRBJ1-1, with D maybe TRBD1 (5 bases). The V gene lost 0 bases and the J gene lost 3 bases, with 14 bases spanning the gap. CDR3 length: 16 residues. Looked up from germline, CDR1 is SGHTA and CDR2 is FQGNSA. The CDR3, as DNA: TGTGCCAGCAGCTTAGCGTGGGGGGGGAGGGACACTGAAGCTTTCTTT. Protein sequence: CASSLAWGGRDTEAFF.

The chain combines TRBV6-6 with TRBJ1-2, with a weak D call TRBD1 (5 bases). Trimming removed 0 bases from V and 5 bases from J, with 16 bases in between. CDR1 and CDR2 (germline): MNHNY, SVGAGI (reference sequence). The CDR3 length is 16 residues. The CDR3 DNA reads TGTGCCAGCAGTTACTCGGGTGTAGGGGTGTTATATGGCTACACCTTC. This encodes CASSYSGVGVLYGYTF.

The chain links TRBV28 to TRBJ1-1; D is ambiguous. From germline, CDR1 is MDHEN and CDR2 SYDVKM. CDR3 length: 12 residues. The V end was cut by 6 bases, the J end by 6 bases, with 11 bases between. This CDR3 is CASSRGRAEAFF. CDR3 DNA sequence: TGTGCCAGCAGCCGTGGACGAGCTGAAGCTTTCTTT.

The chain joins TRBV5-1 to TRBJ1-4; D uncertain. CDR3 length: 15 amino acids. V lost 0 bases and J lost 7, with 13 bases in between. The V gene's germline CDR1 is SGHRS and CDR2 YFSETQ. The CDR3 reads CASSLAGRASEKLFF. The CDR3 bases are TGCGCCAGCAGCTTGGCGGGCCGGGCTAGTGAAAAACTGTTTTTT.

This chain joins TRBV30 and TRBJ1-3; D is uncertain. V was pared by 2 bases and J by 8 bases, with 4 bases between. This CDR3 is 10 amino acids long. Germline V lookup: CDR1 GTSNPN, CDR2 SVGIG (reference sequence). The CDR3 DNA reads as TGTGCCTGGAGTTTAGACACCATATATTTT. Translating gives CAWSLDTIYF.

This chain links TRBV5-1 with TRBJ2-2; D may be TRBD2 (5 bases). CDR1 SGHRS and CDR2 YFSETQ come from the germline V gene. CDR3 length: 14 residues. V gave up 3 bases and J gave up 4 bases, with 10 bases separating them. The CDR3 reads CASSWATSTGELFF. CDR3 DNA sequence: TGCGCCAGCAGCTGGGCCACTAGCACCGGGGAGCTGTTTTTT. The whole variable domain, filled in from reference TRBV5-1 and TRBJ2-2, reads KAGVTQTPRYLIKTRGQQVTLSCSPISGHRSVSWYQQTPGQGLQFLFEYFSETQRNKGNFPGRFSGRQFSNSRSEMNVSTLELGDSALYLCASSWATSTGELFFGEGSRLTVL.

The chain links TRBV28 to TRBJ1-1; a possible D gene is TRBD1 (6 bases). Germline values: CDR1 MDHEN, CDR2 SYDVKM. This CDR3 contains 15 residues. Trimming pared 5 bases from V and 11 bases from J, leaving 24 bases between. CDR3 sequence: CASSAVSEGELDAFF. CDR3 nucleotide sequence: TGTGCCAGCAGTGCCGTTAGCGAGGGGGAACTAGACGCTTTCTTT. The full variable domain, completed using reference TRBV28 and TRBJ1-1, is DVKVTQSSRYLVKRTGEKVFLECVQDMDHENMFWYRQDPGLGLRLIYFSYDVKMKEKGDIPEGYSVSREKKERFSLILESASTNQTSMYLCASSAVSEGELDAFFGQGTRLTVV.

There are many counts of this clone. The genes are TRBV7-9 and TRBJ2-1, with no clear D. V lost 0 bases, J lost 5 bases, and 8 bases lay in between. Looked up from germline, CDR1 is SEHNR and CDR2 is FQNEAQ (reference sequence). This CDR3 comprises 14 residues. CDR3 region: CASSLASVDNEQFF. The CDR3 region has the DNA TGTGCCAGCAGCTTAGCGTCCGTGGACAATGAGCAGTTCTTC. The whole variable domain, filled in from reference TRBV7-9 and TRBJ2-1, reads DTGVSQNPRHKITKRGQNVTFRCDPISEHNRLYWYRQTLGQGPEFLTYFQNEAQLEKSRLLSDRFSAERPKGSFSTLEIQRTEQGDSAMYLCASSLASVDNEQFFGPGTRLTVL.

This clone was observed a few times. V and J are TRBV5-1 and TRBJ2-7; D unresolved. There are 15 residues in the CDR3. The V gene lost 0 bases and the J gene lost 0 bases, with 10 bases spanning the gap. Per germline, CDR1 SGHRS and CDR2 YFSETQ. The CDR3: CASSLGGFNSYEQYF. For the CDR3, the DNA is TGCGCCAGCAGCTTGGGCGGATTCAACTCCTACGAGCAGTACTTC.

The table lists this clone with a count of one. CDR3 coding DNA: TGCACCAGCAGCCTAGCGGGGCGGGCTGAGGGACTAGCGGAGTTCCTAGACGGGGAGCAGTACTTC. It codes for CTSSLAGRAEGLAEFLDGEQYF. This sequence joins TRBV1 and TRBJ2-7; the D segment call TRBD2 is taken from the table without a DNA check. TRBV1 is listed as a pseudogene. This CDR3 region has 22 residues.

The J gene is TRBJ2-7, the V gene TRBV5-4; 11 bases are shared with TRBD2. CDR3 length equals 15 residues. With 3 bases clipped from V and 4 bases from J, the junction kept 6 bases outside the gene matches. Germline CDR1 and CDR2: SGHNT and YYREEE (reference sequence). CDR3 protein: CASSYPGTSGYEQYF. The CDR3, as DNA: TGTGCCAGCAGCTATCCCGGGACTAGCGGTTACGAGCAGTACTTC.

The rearrangement uses TRBV10-3 and TRBJ1-2; D unresolved. Trimming left V 7 bases short and J 4 bases short, with 13 bases between. The CDR3 contains 13 residues. The germline V gene encodes CDR1 ENHRY and CDR2 SYGVKD. CDR3 in DNA: TGTGCCATCAAGGGAACTAGAGCCTATGGCTACACCTTC. It specifies CAIKGTRAYGYTF.

This clone was detected only once. J is TRBJ1-1 and V is TRBV19; D may be TRBD1 (6 bases). Germline CDR1 and CDR2: LNHDA and SQIVND (reference sequence). Trimming stripped 0 bases from V and 11 bases from J, with 19 bases between. CDR3 size: 15 residues. CDR3 in DNA: TGTGCCAGTAGTATAGATCATAGACGGGGGCTCCCTGCTTTCTTT. The encoded protein is CASSIDHRRGLPAFF.